This is a list of T cell receptor beta chains from one sample in a study of molecular identifiers for immune sequencing clone quantification. MiXCR, applied by TCRdb to the PCR reads, yields one record per CDR3 protein. The sample yields about 510,000 distinct CDR3 sequences, under 30% seen once. Sequenced material: naive CD8+ T cells from blood, with Jurkat cell RNA spiked in. The source is a human donor in good health. Some libraries in this study had Jurkat cell RNA spiked in. The CDR3 runs from the conserved cysteine through the conserved F or W. The D gene is left open where the match is weak. The size entry is marked missing in some rows and otherwise reads once, few, many or a size class.

clone size: .; D gene: TRBD1; V gene: TRBV2; J gene: TRBJ2-3; CDR3 protein: CASTGTDITDTQYF; CDR3 DNA: TGTGCCAGCACCGGGACAGATATCACAGATACGCAGTATTTT
clone size: .; D gene: .; V gene: TRBV12-3/TRBV12-4; J gene: TRBJ2-1; CDR3 protein: CASSLALRGEQFF; CDR3 DNA: TGTGCCAGCAGTTTAGCGCTCCGGGGTGAGCAGTTCTTC
clone size: .; D gene: .; V gene: TRBV6-5; J gene: TRBJ2-5; CDR3 protein: CASSLREQETQYF; CDR3 DNA: TGTGCCAGCAGTTTGAGAGAGCAAGAGACCCAGTACTTC
clone size: few; D gene: .; V gene: TRBV28; J gene: TRBJ1-1; CDR3 protein: CASSSYRQSTEAFF; CDR3 DNA: TGTGCCAGCAGTTCCTACAGACAGTCGACTGAAGCTTTCTTT
clone size: few; D gene: TRBD1; V gene: TRBV4-3; J gene: TRBJ2-6; CDR3 protein: CASSQDRTGPNSGANVLTF; CDR3 DNA: TGCGCCAGCAGCCAAGATCGGACAGGACCTAACTCTGGGGCCAACGTCCTGACTTTC
clone size: .; D gene: TRBD1; V gene: TRBV4-3; J gene: TRBJ1-2; CDR3 protein: CASSQDGQGAEGYTF; CDR3 DNA: TGCGCCAGCAGCCAAGATGGACAGGGGGCTGAAGGCTACACCTTC
clone size: .; D gene: .; V gene: TRBV6-5; J gene: TRBJ1-3; CDR3 protein: CASIPLSSGNTIYF; CDR3 DNA: TGTGCCAGCATCCCCCTAAGCTCTGGAAACACCATATATTTT
clone size: many; D gene: .; V gene: TRBV12-3/TRBV12-4; J gene: TRBJ2-3; CDR3 protein: CASSSTNTDTQYF; CDR3 DNA: TGTGCCAGCAGTTCGACCAACACAGATACGCAGTATTTT
clone size: few; D gene: .; V gene: TRBV5-4; J gene: TRBJ1-2; CDR3 protein: CASRDVGGAYGYTF; CDR3 DNA: TGTGCCAGCAGGGACGTCGGGGGGGCCTATGGCTACACCTTC
clone size: .; D gene: TRBD2; V gene: TRBV6-6; J gene: TRBJ2-7; CDR3 protein: CASNYTGTSTYEQYF; CDR3 DNA: TGTGCCAGCAATTACACCGGGACTAGCACTTACGAGCAGTACTTC
clone size: many; D gene: .; V gene: TRBV6-5; J gene: TRBJ2-3; CDR3 protein: CASSYGPVHTDTQYF; CDR3 DNA: TGTGCCAGCAGTTACGGACCGGTACACACAGATACGCAGTATTTT
clone size: .; D gene: TRBD1; V gene: TRBV12-3/TRBV12-4; J gene: TRBJ1-5; CDR3 protein: CASSSPRGLQPQHF; CDR3 DNA: TGTGCCAGCAGTTCGCCCAGGGGGCTACAGCCCCAGCATTTT
clone size: few; D gene: .; V gene: TRBV12-3/TRBV12-4; J gene: TRBJ1-4; CDR3 protein: CASSSPPGVLDEKLFF; CDR3 DNA: TGTGCCAGCAGTTCGCCCCCTGGGGTCTTAGACGAAAAACTGTTTTTT
clone size: few; D gene: .; V gene: TRBV19; J gene: TRBJ1-5; CDR3 protein: CASSIALGSNQPQHF; CDR3 DNA: TGTGCCAGTAGTATAGCCCTAGGGAGCAATCAGCCCCAGCATTTT
clone size: many; D gene: .; V gene: TRBV7-6; J gene: TRBJ2-3; CDR3 protein: CASSLKGGTQYF; CDR3 DNA: TGTGCCAGCAGCTTAAAGGGGGGTACGCAGTATTTT
clone size: few; D gene: .; V gene: TRBV29-1; J gene: TRBJ2-2; CDR3 protein: CSVLGVTGELFF; CDR3 DNA: TGCAGCGTTTTGGGGGTCACCGGGGAGCTGTTTTTT
clone size: many; D gene: .; V gene: TRBV18; J gene: TRBJ1-5; CDR3 protein: CASSPGASYQPQHF; CDR3 DNA: TGTGCCAGCTCACCAGGGGCAAGCTATCAGCCCCAGCATTTT
clone size: few; D gene: TRBD1; V gene: TRBV7-9; J gene: TRBJ2-5; CDR3 protein: CASSLAGTGGSEYQETQYF; CDR3 DNA: TGTGCCAGCAGCTTAGCCGGGACAGGGGGATCCGAGTACCAAGAGACCCAGTACTTC
clone size: many; D gene: .; V gene: TRBV4-3; J gene: TRBJ1-3; CDR3 protein: CASSSTYSISGNTIYF; CDR3 DNA: TGCGCCAGCAGCTCCACTTACAGTATCTCTGGAAACACCATATATTTT
clone size: few; D gene: .; V gene: TRBV7-9; J gene: TRBJ1-2; CDR3 protein: CASSLEDYLYGYTF; CDR3 DNA: TGTGCCAGCAGCTTAGAAGACTACCTCTATGGCTACACCTTC
clone size: many; D gene: .; V gene: TRBV30; J gene: TRBJ2-7; CDR3 protein: CAWSDGGGYEQYF; CDR3 DNA: TGTGCCTGGAGCGACGGTGGGGGCTACGAGCAGTACTTC
clone size: .; D gene: .; V gene: TRBV4-3; J gene: TRBJ1-1; CDR3 protein: CASSQGPYSDGDEAFF; CDR3 DNA: TGCGCCAGCAGCCAAGGTCCTTACTCTGACGGAGATGAAGCTTTCTTT
clone size: .; D gene: .; V gene: TRBV27; J gene: TRBJ2-7; CDR3 protein: CGSSLSPTGSYEQYF; CDR3 DNA: TGTGGCAGCAGTTTATCGCCTACAGGGTCCTACGAGCAGTACTTC